This T cell receptor (beta chain) was sequenced in a study of blood T cell repertoires in COVID-19. Turning to the study itself: T cells, B-cell-depleted T cells, or PBMCs provided the cDNA or gDNA that served as material.

This clone was seen only once. Deletions cut 5 bases from V and 0 bases from J, with 19 bases between. Germline assignment: CDR1 LNHDA and CDR2 SQIVND (reference sequence). The length of the CDR3 is 18 residues. Libraries were prepared by immunoSEQ multiplex PCR; TCRdb keeps only in-frame clonotypes and omits some of them. The sample carries about 180,000 clones, less than 90% recorded once. Seattle patients were enrolled while actively infected and followed longitudinally. The TCR was taken from a woman aged 70 to 79 with COVID-19, enrolled during active disease. Source material: peripheral blood. The rearrangement links TRBV19 to TRBJ2-2, with D unresolved. CDR3 loop: CASSVPTVFATNTGELFF. The CDR3 DNA reads TGTGCCAGTAGTGTACCCACGGTATTTGCAACGAACACCGGGGAGCTGTTTTTT. The entire variable domain, with the rest obtained from reference TRBV19 and TRBJ2-2, is as follows: DGGITQSPKYLFRKEGQNVTLSCEQNLNHDAMYWYRQDPGQGLRLIYYSQIVNDFQKGDIAEGYSVSREKKESFPLTVTSAQKNPTAFYLCASSVPTVFATNTGELFFGEGSRLTVL.